The 21 T cell receptor beta chains reported below all come from one sample, sequenced in a study of shared T cell receptors in the human thymus. Some clones are missing from TCRdb's copy, which holds only in-frame ones; the method was immunoSEQ multiplex PCR. Of about 540,000 clones listed, around three quarters are singletons. These data were also filed under a second study, of human thymus T cells.

Material: thymocytes. These receptors came from a boy less than two years old with a congenital heart defect.

The chain has TRBV6-5 and TRBJ2-6; 7 nucleotides align to TRBD1. After removal of 7 bases from V and 0 bases from J, the junction contained 0 bases not matched to a gene. This CDR3 is 14 amino acids long. Per germline, CDR1 MNHEY and CDR2 SVGAGI. The CDR3 DNA reads as TGTGCCAGCACAGGGGGCTCTGGGGCCAACGTCCTGACTTTC. Its protein product is CASTGGSGANVLTF.

The V and J genes are TRBV15 and TRBJ1-3; D is undetermined. With 7 bases removed from V and 2 bases from J, the gap between germline ends came to 18 bases. The CDR3 length is 16 residues. CDR1 and CDR2 (germline): LNHNV, YYDKDF (reference sequence). The CDR3 DNA reads as TGTGCCACCAACCTGGGCGGAAGGGAGACTGGAAACACCATATATTTT. Its translation is CATNLGGRETGNTIYF.

This clone was picked up a small number of times. The rearrangement uses TRBV10-1 and TRBJ2-2; D may be TRBD1 (5 bases). CDR1 and CDR2 (germline): WNHNN, SYGVQD (reference sequence). The CDR3 spans 13 residues. V was clipped by 6 bases and J by 4 bases, with 9 bases between them. This CDR3 reads CASSKGITGELFF. CDR3 nucleotides: TGCGCCAGCAGCAAGGGGATCACCGGGGAGCTGTTTTTT.

The chain uses TRBV7-8 and TRBJ2-7, with 12 bases lining up with TRBD2. V was clipped by 5 bases and J by 4 bases; unmatched bases: 18. This CDR3 contains 19 residues. Germline lookup yields CDR1 SGHVS and CDR2 FQNEAQ. The CDR3 reads CASSESPSGRAGGRYEQYF. The CDR3 DNA reads TGTGCCAGCAGCGAAAGTCCTAGCGGGAGGGCCGGTGGGAGGTACGAGCAGTACTTC.

A few counts support this clone. This chain connects TRBV21-1 to TRBJ1-2; whether TRBD1, the table's D call, matches the DNA was not checked. TRBV21-1 is a pseudogene locus. The CDR3 extends over 14 amino acids. CDR3 sequence: CASSKAQGARGYTF. DNA of the CDR3: TGTGCCAGCAGCAAAGCTCAGGGGGCGCGTGGCTACACCTTC.

This clone occurred a few times. The chain couples TRBV11-3 to TRBJ2-3; 9 bases fit TRBD2. CDR1 and CDR2 from the germline V gene are SGHNT and YENEEA. The CDR3 is 18 amino acids. Losses at the gene ends were 7 bases for V and 0 bases for J; bases not matched to a gene: 14. In DNA, the CDR3 is TGTGCCAGCACCGACAGTCCCGCGGGAGGGTCTAGCACAGATACGCAGTATTTT. It specifies CASTDSPAGGSSTDTQYF.

V usage is TRBV29-1 and J usage is TRBJ2-3; 11 nucleotides agree with TRBD1. The trim removed 6 bases at V and 1 base at J, leaving 6 bases unmatched. Germline CDR1 SQVTM, CDR2 ANQGSEA. The CDR3 loop spans 15 amino acids. CDR3 residues: CSVGTGGFCTDTQYF. The CDR3 region has the DNA TGCAGCGTGGGGACAGGGGGATTTTGCACAGATACGCAGTATTTT.

The rearrangement joins TRBV27 to TRBJ2-1, with TRBD2 identical over 7 bases. Per the germline V gene, CDR1 is MNHEY and CDR2 is SMNVEV (reference sequence). This CDR3 contains 16 residues. Losses at the gene ends were 3 bases for V and 5 bases for J; bases not matched to a gene: 10. The CDR3: CASSFVGGEVHNEQFF. CDR3 sequence (DNA): TGTGCCAGCAGTTTCGTTGGGGGGGAGGTTCACAATGAGCAGTTCTTC.

The gene calls are TRBV27 and TRBJ2-2; no clear D. V lost 5 bases, J lost 9 bases, and 10 bases lay in between. The CDR3 totals 12 residues. CDR1 MNHEY and CDR2 SMNVEV come from the germline V gene (reference sequence). The CDR3 is CASSAKARELFF. CDR3 coding DNA: TGTGCCAGCAGTGCCAAAGCGCGGGAGCTGTTTTTT.

There are a few counts of this clone. The chain links TRBV7-9 to TRBJ2-7, with TRBD1 as a possible D gene (6 bases). The CDR3 totals 14 residues. Germline V lookup: CDR1 SEHNR, CDR2 FQNEAQ (reference sequence). The V end lost 0 bases, the J end lost 6 bases, and 12 bases lay between the germline ends. CDR3 DNA sequence: TGTGCCAGCAGCTTAGCAGGCAGGGGTGGCGAGCAGTACTTC. Its translation is CASSLAGRGGEQYF.

This clone was seen a handful of times. CDR3 region: CASSFRGATNEKLFF. The CDR3, as DNA: TGTGCCAGCAGTTTCCGGGGTGCAACTAATGAAAAACTGTTTTTT. The chain couples TRBV28 to TRBJ1-4; D uncertain. The V gene's germline CDR1 is MDHEN and CDR2 SYDVKM. The V end lost 3 bases, the J end lost 0 bases, and 8 bases lay between the germline ends. The CDR3 is 15 residues long.

The chain employs TRBV2 and TRBJ2-7; TRBD2 agrees at 8 bases. This CDR3 has 16 amino acids. Germline trimming cut 3 bases from V and 0 bases from J; bases unmatched to any gene: 7. Germline V gene lookup returns CDR1 SNHLY and CDR2 FYNNEI. CDR3 nucleotide sequence: TGTGCCAGCAGTGACTTAGCGGGGTTGAGCTCCTACGAGCAGTACTTC. Protein sequence: CASSDLAGLSSYEQYF.

This clone was found once. The chain uses TRBV4-1 and TRBJ2-1, with 13 nucleotides matching TRBD2. V lost 6 bases to trimming and J lost 5 bases; unmatched junction nucleotides: 4. Germline assignment: CDR1 MGHRA and CDR2 YSYEKL. CDR3 length: 15 residues. CDR3 DNA sequence: TGCGCCAGCAGTCGAACTAGCGGGAGGGACAATGAGCAGTTCTTC. It is translated as CASSRTSGRDNEQFF.

This clone was seen a handful of times. The chain is built from TRBV21-1 and TRBJ1-2. TRBV21-1 is an annotated pseudogene. CDR3 size: 14 residues. CDR3 DNA sequence: TGTGCCAGCAGCCCGGGGGGGGGACTCTATGGCTACACCTTC. Translated, it gives CASSPGGGLYGYTF.

This clone was recorded a few times. Here the CDR3 DNA reads TGTGCCAGCAGCCCGGGATCACAAGCCTACGAGCAGTACTTC. Residues: CASSPGSQAYEQYF. The chain is built from TRBV6-1 and TRBJ2-7; TRBD2 might be the D (5 bases). Per germline, CDR1 MNHNS and CDR2 SASEGT. The CDR3 spans 14 residues. Trimming stripped 6 bases from V and 2 bases from J, with 14 bases between.

J is TRBJ2-7 and V is TRBV28, with TRBD1 matching over 7 bases. The CDR3 runs 15 residues. Unmatched junction bases numbered 7, after V lost 5 bases and J lost 0 bases. Germline loops: CDR1 MDHEN, CDR2 SYDVKM. This CDR3 is CASSLRQGYSYEQYF. For the CDR3, the DNA is TGTGCCAGCAGTCTAAGACAGGGTTACTCCTACGAGCAGTACTTC. Supplemented by reference TRBV28 and TRBJ2-7, the full variable domain reads DVKVTQSSRYLVKRTGEKVFLECVQDMDHENMFWYRQDPGLGLRLIYFSYDVKMKEKGDIPEGYSVSREKKERFSLILESASTNQTSMYLCASSLRQGYSYEQYFGPGTRLTVT.

CDR3 region: CASSQNPGDFYEQYF. CDR3 bases: TGTGCCAGCAGTCAAAATCCCGGGGACTTCTACGAGCAGTACTTC. The chain has TRBV6-5 and TRBJ2-7; a weak D match, TRBD2 (6 bases). The CDR3 totals 15 residues. Trimming took off 5 bases at V and 3 bases at J, with 17 bases between the two ends. Germline CDR1 MNHEY, CDR2 SVGAGI.

The rearrangement links TRBV7-9 to TRBJ2-7, with TRBD1 matching over 8 bases. The V and J ends lost 5 bases and 0 bases, in that order; junction bases with no gene match: 6. The CDR3 extends over 15 amino acids. Germline CDR1 is SEHNR and CDR2 is FQNEAQ (reference sequence). CDR3 amino acids: CASSQGAGSSYEQYF. The CDR3 nucleotides read TGTGCCAGCAGCCAGGGGGCAGGAAGCTCCTACGAGCAGTACTTC. Full variable domain (remainder filled in from reference TRBV7-9 and TRBJ2-7): DTGVSQNPRHKITKRGQNVTFRCDPISEHNRLYWYRQTLGQGPEFLTYFQNEAQLEKSRLLSDRFSAERPKGSFSTLEIQRTEQGDSAMYLCASSQGAGSSYEQYFGPGTRLTVT.

V is TRBV18 and J is TRBJ1-2; unclear D gene. Germline CDR1 and CDR2: KGHSH and LQKENI. V lost 1 base and J 1 base, leaving 19 bases between the germline ends. The CDR3 contains 18 residues. The CDR3 protein is CASSPRGANVRVNYGYTF. The CDR3 region has the DNA TGTGCCAGCTCACCACGAGGCGCCAATGTCAGAGTTAACTATGGCTACACCTTC.

The J gene is TRBJ1-2, the V gene TRBV7-9, with a possible D match to TRBD1 (6 bases). The CDR3 loop spans 15 amino acids. Trimming removed 3 bases at V and 0 bases at J, with 11 bases between. Germline CDR1 and CDR2: SEHNR and FQNEAQ (reference sequence). The DNA for the CDR3 is TGTGCCAGCAGCTTCCCACAGGGAGCTAACTATGGCTACACCTTC. This encodes CASSFPQGANYGYTF.

The chain joins TRBV2 to TRBJ1-5; a weak D match, TRBD1 (6 bases). There are 15 residues in the CDR3. Germline assignment: CDR1 SNHLY and CDR2 FYNNEI. With 3 bases removed from V and 3 bases from J, the gap between germline ends came to 12 bases. This CDR3 is CASSEGRGYNQPQHF. Here the CDR3 DNA reads TGTGCCAGCAGTGAGGGCAGGGGTTACAATCAGCCCCAGCATTTT. Supplemented by reference TRBV2 and TRBJ1-5, the full variable domain reads EPEVTQTPSHQVTQMGQEVILRCVPISNHLYFYWYRQILGQKVEFLVSFYNNEISEKSEIFDDQFSVERPDGSNFTLKIRSTKLEDSAMYFCASSEGRGYNQPQHFGDGTRLSIL.